What follows describes a single T cell receptor (delta chain). No antigen is known for it. Qualities for individual bases were not recorded, and no much larger clone is one base off. The library was prepared using multiplex PCR. TCRdb names Illumina MiSeq as the instrument used. From each sorted gammadelta T cell sample, both TCR gamma (TRG) and TCR delta (TRD) chains were sequenced. The original pipeline was this. Repertoire analyses included clonotype tree plots, accumulated frequency of the top 20 clonotypes, diversity index (DI) and D75 metrics. Public reads were reanalyzed in TCRdb with CATT, and rows carrying the same DNA were merged afterwards. The V and J calls shown here were made by TCRdb, not taken from the authors' results. The sample records tens of thousands of delta-chain clones, more than 0.85% of which are singletons. 9.5% to 10% of the sample is held by the ten biggest clonotypes.

These data are taken from a study of γδ T cells in repeated Plasmodium falciparum infection (dated by TCRdb to the early 2020s). Turning to the overall study: Malian children exposed to intense seasonal malaria transmission were enrolled in the natural-infection arm and compared with Australian children matched for age and gender. Using both natural infection in Mali and controlled human malaria infection, the study looked at the way repeated Plasmodium falciparum infection shapes the human gammadelta T cell repertoire. Malian gammadelta TCR repertoires were analysed cross-sectionally during no-transmission periods and longitudinally across acute febrile malaria episodes. Samples from controlled-infection subjects were taken at baseline, right before selected infections, and 21 days after each infection. Five malaria-naive U.S. adults underwent four controlled human malaria infections by bites from P. falciparum NF54-infected Anopheles stephensi mosquitoes over 644 days. What the study reported, not specific to this receptor: Analysis of inter-individual variability in gammadelta T cell responses was limited by the small size of the controlled-infection cohort. The Malian cohort came from a small rural village of predominantly one ethnic group, limiting generalizability.

Sequencing input: gamma-delta T cells from blood. The clonotype originates from a pool of human donors (malaria-infected and uninfected, not separated).

Here the CDR3 is given as CACDTVPGGYARDTDKLIF. Here is the DNA: TGTGCCTGTGACACCGTTCCTGGGGGATACGCGCGAGACACCGATAAACTCATCTTT. The chain is encoded by TRDV2 joined to TRDJ1; 12 central bases correspond to TRDD3. The J gene, left out of TCRdb, was set here by checking the DNA against germline. The germline V gene specifies GEAIGNYY as CDR1 and EKD as CDR2. From V the trimming removes 0 bases and from J it removes 0 bases, while the gene matches leave 10 bases of the junction unaccounted for. Reading from cysteine to phenylalanine, the CDR3 counts 19 amino acids. The CDR3 DNA has 57 bases and is translated from base 1.